The 26 T cell receptor beta chains reported below all come from one sample, sequenced in a study of cytomegalovirus exposure and HLA in healthy donors. Use of 60 Vbeta and 13 Jbeta primers characterized the PCR. Assay used: immunoSEQ multiplex PCR; TCRdb lists only in-frame clones, some missing. Here the sample spans about 160,000 clones, approximately 78% being singletons. Material: PBMCs. These receptors were taken from a girl aged 2 to 9 in good health and CMV-seropositive.

The chain recombines TRBV7-6 with TRBJ2-5; 12 bases align to TRBD2. The germline CDR1 and CDR2 sequences are SGHVS and FNYEAQ. Unmatched junction bases numbered 5, after V lost 0 bases and J lost 0 bases. The CDR3 is made up of 18 amino acids. CDR3 sequence: CASSLAPLAGGYQETQYF. The CDR3 DNA reads as TGTGCCAGCAGCTTAGCGCCCCTAGCGGGAGGGTACCAAGAGACCCAGTACTTC. Together with reference TRBV7-6 and TRBJ2-5, the CDR3 gives the full variable domain: GAGVSQSPRYKVTKRGQDVALRCDPISGHVSLYWYRQALGQGPEFLTYFNYEAQQDKSGLPNDRFSAERPEGSISTLTIQRTEQRDSAMYRCASSLAPLAGGYQETQYFGPGTRLLVL.

The table lists this clone with a few counts. The chain employs TRBV2 and TRBJ1-1; D perhaps matches TRBD1 (5 bases). The CDR3 loop spans 14 amino acids. Germline CDR1 reads SNHLY; CDR2 reads FYNNEI. Trimming stripped 6 bases from V and 1 base from J, with 12 bases between. The CDR3: CASSGHLGNTEAFF. CDR3 coding DNA: TGTGCCAGCAGCGGACACCTGGGGAACACTGAAGCTTTCTTT. The whole variable domain, filled in from reference TRBV2 and TRBJ1-1, reads EPEVTQTPSHQVTQMGQEVILRCVPISNHLYFYWYRQILGQKVEFLVSFYNNEISEKSEIFDDQFSVERPDGSNFTLKIRSTKLEDSAMYFCASSGHLGNTEAFFGQGTRLTVV.

The gene calls are TRBV30 and TRBJ2-2, with 10 positions matching TRBD2. Germline-derived CDR1 and CDR2 are GTSNPN and SVGIG (reference sequence). V lost 3 bases to trimming and J lost 2 bases; unmatched junction nucleotides: 9. The CDR3 runs 17 residues. The CDR3 region is CAWRLPWTSGNTGELFF. Here the CDR3 DNA reads TGTGCCTGGAGGCTCCCCTGGACTAGCGGCAACACCGGGGAGCTGTTTTTT. Looking up the rest from reference TRBV30 and TRBJ2-2 gives the full variable domain: SQTIHQWPATLVQPVGSPLSLECTVEGTSNPNLYWYRQAAGRGLQLLFYSVGIGQISSEVPQNLSASRPQDRQFILSSKKLLLSDSGFYLCAWRLPWTSGNTGELFFGEGSRLTVL.

Remarks on this clone: One end of the junction varies from germline; a read error may be responsible. The chain joins TRBV7-7 to TRBJ2-5; 11 bases match TRBD1. Germline V gene data show CDR1 as SSHAT and CDR2 as FNYEAQ (reference sequence). This CDR3 has 15 residues. CDR3 amino acids: CASSSTGTGGETQYF. The DNA for the CDR3 is TGTGCTAGCAGCTCCACCGGGACAGGGGGGGAGACCCAGTACTTC.

The genes are TRBV7-4 and TRBJ1-4; D may be TRBD1 (6 bases). The V end lost 9 bases, the J end lost 10 bases, and 18 bases lay between the germline ends. The CDR3 sequence is 13 residues long. The germline gives CDR1 SGHVT, CDR2 SQSDAQ. The CDR3: CARRGCGGGKLFF. CDR3 sequence (DNA): TGTGCCAGAAGGGGGTGTGGCGGAGGAAAACTGTTTTTT.

The chain carries TRBV13 and TRBJ1-3; D unclear. The CDR3 is 13 amino acids. CDR1 and CDR2 (germline): PRHDT, FYEKMQ (reference sequence). V was pared by 5 bases and J by 4 bases, with 9 bases between. CDR3 sequence reads: CASSPSGGNTIYF. CDR3 DNA sequence: TGTGCCAGCAGCCCTTCGGGGGGAAACACCATATATTTT. Drawing the rest from reference TRBV13 and TRBJ1-3, the complete variable domain is AAGVIQSPRHLIKEKRETATLKCYPIPRHDTVYWYQQGPGQDPQFLISFYEKMQSDKGSIPDRFSAQQFSDYHSELNMSSLELGDSALYFCASSPSGGNTIYFGEGSWLTVV.

The rearrangement uses TRBV19 and TRBJ1-5; 7 bases match TRBD1. The CDR3 length is 18 residues. The V segment lost 7 bases and the J segment 0 bases; nucleotides outside the gene matches: 15. From germline, CDR1 is LNHDA and CDR2 SQIVND (reference sequence). The CDR3 loop is CASTPDRPPSNSNQPQHF. The CDR3 DNA follows: TGTGCCAGTACTCCGGACAGGCCTCCTTCCAATAGCAATCAGCCCCAGCATTTT.

V and J are TRBV30 and TRBJ2-3, with 11 bases lining up with TRBD2. The germline CDR1 and CDR2 sequences are GTSNPN and SVGIG (reference sequence). The CDR3 extends over 17 amino acids. Trimming cost V 5 bases and J 3 bases; bases outside gene matches: 13. CDR3 coding DNA: TGTGCCTGGTTCTCCCGGGGACTAGCGGTTCATACAGATACGCAGTATTTT. It yields the protein CAWFSRGLAVHTDTQYF.

The chain links TRBV5-4 to TRBJ2-7; D is uncertain. This CDR3 has 14 residues. The V end lost 0 bases, the J end lost 5 bases, and 12 bases lay between the germline ends. CDR1 SGHNT and CDR2 YYREEE come from the germline V gene (reference sequence). The CDR3 bases are TGTGCCAGCAGCTTGGCCCCCTCAGTAAACGAGCAGTACTTC. This codes for CASSLAPSVNEQYF. Drawing the rest from reference TRBV5-4 and TRBJ2-7, the complete variable domain is ETGVTQSPTHLIKTRGQQVTLRCSSQSGHNTVSWYQQALGQGPQFIFQYYREEENGRGNFPPRFSGLQFPNYSSELNVNALELDDSALYLCASSLAPSVNEQYFGPGTRLTVT.

The V and J genes are TRBV6-1 and TRBJ1-4, with D possibly TRBD1 on 6 matching bases. Trimming cost V 5 bases and J 5 bases, with 12 bases left between them. This CDR3 has 14 residues. CDR1 and CDR2 from the germline V gene are MNHNS and SASEGT. The CDR3 protein is CASSKTQGNEKLFF. CDR3 DNA: TGTGCCAGCAGTAAAACACAGGGAAATGAAAAACTGTTTTTT.

The gene calls are TRBV4-1 and TRBJ1-2; 9 bases map to TRBD1. The ends lost 4 bases at V and 7 bases at J; junction bases unmatched: 10. The V gene's germline CDR1 is MGHRA and CDR2 YSYEKL. The CDR3 has 15 amino acids. The CDR3 spells CASSPRDREGFGYTF. The DNA of the CDR3 is TGCGCCAGCAGCCCCCGGGACAGGGAAGGTTTTGGCTACACCTTC.

The chain carries TRBV30 and TRBJ1-3; D not certain. The V gene's germline CDR1 is GTSNPN and CDR2 SVGIG (reference sequence). V was shortened by 0 bases and J by 4 bases, with 22 bases between the two germline ends. The CDR3 length is 18 residues. CDR3 DNA sequence: TGTGCCTGGAGTGTAAGTCCGGCGCGGGAGGCATGGGGAAACACCATATATTTT. It yields the protein CAWSVSPAREAWGNTIYF.

This clone occurred a few times. This sample also contains other DNA sequences that code for the same CDR3. The V call is TRBV7-9, the J call TRBJ1-2; D is unresolved. Germline CDR1 is SEHNR and CDR2 is FQNEAQ (reference sequence). Trimming took off 1 base at V and 4 bases at J, with 4 bases between the two ends. This CDR3 is 12 amino acids long. CDR3 DNA: TGTGCCAGCAGCTTAGACAGCTATGGCTACACCTTC. It specifies CASSLDSYGYTF.

This rearrangement joins TRBV6-1 to TRBJ1-2; TRBD1 matches 8 bases. CDR3 length: 15 residues. Trimming cost V 7 bases and J 6 bases; bases outside gene matches: 13. CDR1 MNHNS and CDR2 SASEGT come from the germline V gene. CDR3 amino acids: CASTPIGQGGHGYTF. For the CDR3, the DNA is TGTGCCAGCACCCCAATAGGACAGGGCGGGCATGGCTACACCTTC.

There are a few counts of this clone. The chain uses TRBV5-1 and TRBJ2-3; tentative D call: TRBD1 (6 bases). From germline, CDR1 is SGHRS and CDR2 YFSETQ. V lost 4 bases, J lost 0 bases, and 12 bases lay in between. CDR3 size: 15 residues. The DNA of the CDR3 is TGCGCCAGCAGCCGACAGGAACCTAGCACAGATACGCAGTATTTT. Translation gives CASSRQEPSTDTQYF.

This rearrangement joins TRBV28 to TRBJ1-5, with unresolved D. Germline V gene sequence: CDR1 MDHEN, CDR2 SYDVKM. CDR3 length equals 14 residues. V lost 2 bases, J lost 1 base, and 6 bases lay in between. In nucleotides, the CDR3 is TGTGCCAGCAGTTTACCCCGGAGCAATCAGCCCCAGCATTTT. It translates to CASSLPRSNQPQHF.

V and J are TRBV29-1 and TRBJ2-7, with D perhaps TRBD2 (6 bases). V was pared by 7 bases and J by 0 bases, with 10 bases between. The CDR3 is 12 amino acids. Germline V gene sequence: CDR1 SQVTM, CDR2 ANQGSEA. The CDR3 protein is CSAGSDSYEQYF. The CDR3, as DNA: TGCAGCGCCGGGAGTGACTCCTACGAGCAGTACTTC.

This clone was recorded once. The chain combines TRBV4-2 with TRBJ1-5; 7 bases map to TRBD1. CDR1 is LGHNA and CDR2 is YNFKEQ in the germline V gene. The CDR3 consists of 15 residues. The ends lost 0 bases at V and 2 bases at J; junction bases unmatched: 1. The CDR3 protein is CASSQEGTGNQPQHF. CDR3 bases: TGTGCCAGCAGCCAAGAGGGGACAGGCAATCAGCCCCAGCATTTT.

J is TRBJ1-2 and V is TRBV4-1; a weak D match, TRBD1 (6 bases). The V end lost 1 base, the J end lost 1 base, and 10 bases lay between the germline ends. The CDR3 loop spans 15 amino acids. Germline CDR1 MGHRA, CDR2 YSYEKL. The CDR3 is CASSQGTGYNYGYTF. In nucleotides, the CDR3 is TGCGCCAGCAGCCAAGGAACAGGGTATAACTATGGCTACACCTTC.

The chain is built from TRBV28 and TRBJ1-4, with D possibly TRBD1 on 6 matching bases. The CDR3 consists of 12 residues. Per germline, CDR1 MDHEN and CDR2 SYDVKM. The V and J ends lost 4 bases and 7 bases respectively, with 7 bases between them. CDR3 coding DNA: TGTGCCAGCAGTTCGACAGGTGAAAAACTGTTTTTT. Translation gives CASSSTGEKLFF.

The J gene is TRBJ1-1, the V gene TRBV6-5, with a possible D match to TRBD1 (6 bases). Trimming removed 4 bases at V and 3 bases at J, with 15 bases between. The CDR3 has 15 residues. Germline assignment: CDR1 MNHEY and CDR2 SVGAGI. The CDR3 nucleotides are TGTGCCAGCAGTTCAGCAGGACAGCGTCACACTGAAGCTTTCTTT. This encodes CASSSAGQRHTEAFF.

This chain uses TRBV5-1 with TRBJ2-1, with TRBD2 identical over 7 bases. CDR3 length: 16 residues. The V gene end was trimmed by 0 bases and the J gene end by 2 bases; junction bases not matched to a gene: 5. CDR1 SGHRS and CDR2 YFSETQ come from the germline V gene. The CDR3 sequence is CASSLELAMPYNEQFF. The CDR3 region has the DNA TGCGCCAGCAGCTTGGAACTAGCGATGCCCTACAATGAGCAGTTCTTC.

With regard to this clone: The sample has other DNA sequences that encode this CDR3 too. This sequence joins TRBV28 and TRBJ1-2; no firm D call. Trimming removed 6 bases from V and 4 bases from J, with 9 bases in between. Germline V gene lookup returns CDR1 MDHEN and CDR2 SYDVKM. This CDR3 comprises 12 residues. The CDR3 is CASSLRSYGYTF. The CDR3 coding sequence is TGTGCCAGCAGCCTAAGATCCTATGGCTACACCTTC.

The genes are TRBV6-5 and TRBJ1-2, with 8 bases fitting TRBD1. V lost 6 bases to trimming and J lost 3 bases; unmatched junction nucleotides: 9. The germline CDR1 and CDR2 sequences are MNHEY and SVGAGI. There are 15 residues in the CDR3. The chain's CDR3 is CASRITWTGHYGYTF. The CDR3 DNA follows: TGTGCCAGCAGGATCACCTGGACAGGGCACTATGGCTACACCTTC.

The genes are TRBV5-1 and TRBJ2-6; a weak D match, TRBD2 (5 bases). Germline lookup yields CDR1 SGHRS and CDR2 YFSETQ. CDR3 length: 14 amino acids. V was cut by 4 bases and J by 2 bases, with 7 bases left in between. CDR3 loop: CASSPGTGANVLTF. CDR3 coding DNA: TGCGCCAGCAGCCCGGGGACTGGGGCCAACGTCCTGACTTTC.

The V gene is TRBV30, the J gene TRBJ1-5, with D uncertain. Per germline, CDR1 GTSNPN and CDR2 SVGIG (reference sequence). This CDR3 is 12 amino acids long. The V end was cut by 0 bases, the J end by 11 bases, with 11 bases between. The CDR3 protein is CAWSVLGGAQHF. In DNA, the CDR3 is TGTGCCTGGAGTGTACTTGGCGGGGCCCAGCATTTT.